These 30 T cell receptor beta chains were sequenced from one sample in a study of beta chain features in type 1 diabetes (dated by TCRdb to between 2018 and 2020). What the research found in general, with its limitations: In all four CD4+ subsets, TCRB CDR3 length was moderately but significantly shorter in type 1 diabetes patients.

Receptor amplification or capture employed the immunoSEQ multiplex PCR assay. The entire isolated RNA was reverse transcribed using the High Capacity cDNA Reverse Transcription Kit, and thus expressed TCRB transcripts were sequenced. In TCRdb, the immuneACCESS table is reduced to in-frame sequences with V and J assigned. These tables do not hold every clone; where another copy was compared, an unresolved V gene accounts for under half, and the others remain unexplained. This sample is represented by a few hundred thousand clones; around an eighth of them were singletons. Roughly 0.015% of the sample comes from the top ten. These receptors have no identified antigens. The material sequenced was naive CD4+ T cells from blood. In light of the paper, this sample's cell subset or site label describes: true naive CD4+ T cells. Every receptor here comes from a young woman with type 1 diabetes.

The V call is TRBV29-1, the J call TRBJ1-2; possible D gene TRBD1, 6 bases. Germline-derived CDR1 and CDR2 are SQVTM and ANQGSEA. V dropped 1 base and J dropped 5 bases, with 14 bases sitting between them. The CDR3 is made up of 14 amino acids. The CDR3 sequence is CSVEVGRGFYGYTF. For the CDR3, the DNA is TGCAGCGTTGAAGTTGGCAGGGGATTTTATGGCTACACCTTC.

This clone was seen more than once but under ten times. This chain connects TRBV27 to TRBJ2-7, with 9 bases identical to TRBD1. Germline CDR1 is MNHEY and CDR2 is SMNVEV (reference sequence). The CDR3 loop spans 15 amino acids. The ends lost 6 bases at V and 1 base at J; junction bases unmatched: 7. This CDR3 reads CASSMTGGFSYEQYF. CDR3 DNA sequence: TGTGCCAGCAGCATGACAGGGGGATTTTCCTACGAGCAGTACTTC.

In this sample, this clone turned up a few times. This chain uses TRBV10-1 with TRBJ2-4; possibly TRBD2 for D (6 bases). The ends were cut back, 0 bases at V and 1 base at J, with 7 bases in the middle. CDR1 and CDR2 from the germline V gene are WNHNN and SYGVQD (reference sequence). The CDR3 loop spans 15 amino acids. The CDR3 region has the DNA TGCGCCAGCAGTGAGTCGGAGGGGGCCAAAAACATTCAGTACTTC. Its translation is CASSESEGAKNIQYF.

V usage is TRBV18 and J usage is TRBJ2-5; 7 bases fit TRBD2. CDR3 length: 14 residues. Germline lookup yields CDR1 KGHSH and CDR2 LQKENI. Losses at the gene ends were 2 bases for V and 3 bases for J; bases not matched to a gene: 3. The CDR3 coding sequence is TGTGCCAGCTCACCATTACGGGAGGAAGAGACCCAGTACTTC. The encoded protein is CASSPLREEETQYF.

The chain combines TRBV7-3 with TRBJ2-1, with TRBD2 identical over 9 bases. CDR1 and CDR2 (germline): SGHTA, FQGTGA. The CDR3 has 16 amino acids. V lost 1 base to trimming and J lost 3 bases; unmatched junction nucleotides: 4. The CDR3 coding sequence is TGTGCCAGCAGCTTAAACCCTAGCGGGAACTACAATGAGCAGTTCTTC. Amino acids: CASSLNPSGNYNEQFF.

This chain uses TRBV9 with TRBJ2-1; 8 positions agree with TRBD2. CDR1 is SGDLS, CDR2 YYNGEE, per germline. CDR3 size: 16 residues. V was pared by 0 bases and J by 0 bases, with 2 bases of the junction left unmatched. The CDR3, as DNA: TGTGCCAGCAGCGTAGGGACTAGCCTCTCCTACAATGAGCAGTTCTTC. This translates into CASSVGTSLSYNEQFF.

The rearrangement links TRBV5-4 to TRBJ2-7; D might be TRBD2 (5 bases). From germline, CDR1 is SGHNT and CDR2 YYREEE (reference sequence). V was pared by 3 bases and J by 2 bases, with 9 bases between. The CDR3 totals 13 residues. In DNA, the CDR3 is TGTGCCAGCAGCTCGGACTTGACCTACGAGCAGTACTTC. Translating gives CASSSDLTYEQYF.

The J gene is TRBJ1-2, the V gene TRBV29-1; 8 bases match TRBD1. This CDR3 is 14 amino acids long. Trimming at V came to 4 bases and at J to 4 bases, leaving 8 bases not matched to a gene. Germline V gene lookup returns CDR1 SQVTM and CDR2 ANQGSEA. CDR3 DNA: TGCAGCGTTGGAGGACAGGGCGGAGGCTATGGCTACACCTTC. It translates to CSVGGQGGGYGYTF.

The gene calls are TRBV19 and TRBJ2-1; 7 nucleotides align to TRBD2. This CDR3 is 14 amino acids long. V was pared by 7 bases and J by 0 bases, with 3 bases of the junction left unmatched. Germline assignment: CDR1 LNHDA and CDR2 SQIVND (reference sequence). CDR3 amino acids: CASTLAISYNEQFF. As DNA, the CDR3 is TGTGCCAGTACACTAGCGATCTCCTACAATGAGCAGTTCTTC.

This clone was seen a handful of times. The rearrangement links TRBV10-3 to TRBJ2-7; TRBD1 might be the D (6 bases). Between the trimmed V and J ends, which lost 5 bases and 0 bases, there was a span of 11 bases. The CDR3 is 14 residues long. Per germline, CDR1 ENHRY and CDR2 SYGVKD. Here the CDR3 reads CAISQGTSSYEQYV. The CDR3 DNA sequence: TGTGCCATCAGTCAGGGGACCAGCTCCTACGAGCAGTACGTC.

Only a few counts were recorded for this clone. This chain connects TRBV6-5 to TRBJ2-3; TRBD2 might be the D (6 bases). This CDR3 spans 16 amino acids. V was clipped by 0 bases and J by 1 base, with 11 bases between them. Germline lookup yields CDR1 MNHEY and CDR2 SVGAGI. The CDR3 loop reads CASSYSVAERTDTQYF. The CDR3 DNA follows: TGTGCCAGCAGTTACTCGGTAGCGGAGCGCACAGATACGCAGTATTTT.

This clone was detected a few times. The J gene is TRBJ1-5, the V gene TRBV2; no clear D. Germline assignment: CDR1 SNHLY and CDR2 FYNNEI. The CDR3 length is 15 residues. V dropped 6 bases and J dropped 3 bases, with 15 bases sitting between them. The CDR3 protein is CASSAGPDVNQPQHF. The CDR3 bases are TGTGCCAGCAGCGCGGGCCCCGACGTCAATCAGCCCCAGCATTTT.

This clone was found a few times. This chain uses TRBV18 with TRBJ2-1; maybe TRBD2 (5 bases). Trimming took 5 bases from V and 0 from J, leaving 14 bases between them. Germline V gene lookup returns CDR1 KGHSH and CDR2 LQKENI. The CDR3 extends over 16 amino acids. In DNA, the CDR3 is TGTGCCAGCTCAGTCTCGGGCGGGCCCTCCTACAATGAGCAGTTCTTC. It translates to CASSVSGGPSYNEQFF.

This chain connects TRBV5-1 to TRBJ2-5; a weak D match, TRBD1 (6 bases). The CDR3 totals 14 residues. Germline lookup yields CDR1 SGHRS and CDR2 YFSETQ. Trimming removed 4 bases at V and 5 bases at J, with 15 bases between. CDR3 amino acids: CASSERTGMETQYF. The CDR3, as DNA: TGCGCCAGCAGCGAAAGAACAGGGATGGAGACCCAGTACTTC.

This clone was picked up a small number of times. This rearrangement joins TRBV15 to TRBJ2-7; possible D gene TRBD1, 5 bases. The V end lost 0 bases, the J end lost 2 bases, and 8 bases lay between the germline ends. The CDR3 is 14 amino acids. Germline CDR1 and CDR2: LNHNV and YYDKDF (reference sequence). The CDR3, as DNA: TGTGCCACCAGCAGAGATCAGGGCCCCTACGAGCAGTACTTC. Its protein is CATSRDQGPYEQYF.

This chain links TRBV29-1 with TRBJ1-1; 9 nucleotides align to TRBD1. Unmatched junction bases numbered 7, after V lost 7 bases and J lost 4 bases. In germline, CDR1 is SQVTM, CDR2 ANQGSEA. The CDR3 is 13 residues long. Here the CDR3 reads CSGGQGGSTEAFF. The CDR3 nucleotides read TGCAGCGGGGGACAGGGAGGTTCCACTGAAGCTTTCTTT. The complete variable domain, with remaining parts taken from reference TRBV29-1 and TRBJ1-1, reads SAVISQKPSRDICQRGTSLTIQCQVDSQVTMMFWYRQQPGQSLTLIATANQGSEATYESGFVIDKFPISRPNLTFSTLTVSNMSPEDSSIYLCSGGQGGSTEAFFGQGTRLTVV.

Turning to this clone: Different DNA sequences within this sample yield the same CDR3. This sequence joins TRBV28 and TRBJ2-5; D unresolved. V shed 6 bases and J shed 5 bases, with 7 bases lying between them. In germline, CDR1 is MDHEN, CDR2 SYDVKM. This CDR3 has 11 amino acids. CDR3 protein: CASSLEETQYF. The CDR3 region has the DNA TGTGCCAGCAGCCTTGAGGAGACCCAGTACTTC.

This chain connects TRBV15 to TRBJ2-7; TRBD1 matches at 9 bases. V lost 5 bases and J lost 2; bases outside the gene matches: 10. Germline V lookup: CDR1 LNHNV, CDR2 YYDKDF (reference sequence). This CDR3 is 16 amino acids long. The CDR3 DNA reads TGTGCCACCAGCGAAGGTGAGGGACAGGGAACCTACGAGCAGTACTTC. Residues: CATSEGEGQGTYEQYF.

This chain connects TRBV11-2 to TRBJ2-7, with a possible D match to TRBD2 (5 bases). Trimming removed 1 base at V and 5 bases at J, with 12 bases between. Germline V lookup: CDR1 SGHAT, CDR2 FQNNGV. This CDR3 has 14 amino acids. Here the CDR3 DNA reads TGTGCCAGCAGCTTAGTTAGGAGGAGGCACGAGCAGTACTTC. Encoded protein: CASSLVRRRHEQYF.

V and J are TRBV29-1 and TRBJ2-3; D is possibly TRBD2 (6 bases). Germline V gene sequence: CDR1 SQVTM, CDR2 ANQGSEA. Trimming pared 4 bases from V and 4 bases from J, leaving 15 bases between. The CDR3 is 14 residues long. Written as DNA, the CDR3 is TGCAGCGTTGGGGTTTCTAGCGTCCCAGATACGCAGTATTTT. Its translation is CSVGVSSVPDTQYF.

The CDR3: CASSFVGGSLQNEQFF. The CDR3 nucleotides are TGTGCCAGCAGCTTTGTGGGCGGGAGTCTGCAGAATGAGCAGTTCTTC. This chain links TRBV7-9 with TRBJ2-1; 7 nucleotides match TRBD2. The CDR3 extends over 16 amino acids. J was trimmed by 7 bases and V by 3 bases; bases with no gene match: 12. CDR1 SEHNR and CDR2 FQNEAQ come from the germline V gene (reference sequence).

In this sample, this clone turned up a few times. This rearrangement joins TRBV19 to TRBJ2-1; 11 bases are shared with TRBD2. CDR1 is LNHDA and CDR2 is SQIVND in the germline V gene (reference sequence). CDR3 size: 17 residues. The V gene end was trimmed by 4 bases and the J gene end by 12 bases; junction bases not matched to a gene: 17. The CDR3 reads CASSTLIAGGHITPQFF. CDR3 nucleotides: TGTGCCAGTAGTACCCTTATAGCGGGAGGGCATATTACCCCGCAGTTCTTC.

In its sample, this clone was seen a few times. The chain is built from TRBV4-3 and TRBJ2-1; 14 bases are a match to TRBD2. The CDR3 is 16 residues long. V lost 4 bases and J lost 4; bases outside the gene matches: 3. CDR1 is LGHNA and CDR2 is YSLEER in the germline V gene. Here the CDR3 DNA reads TGCGCCAGCAGCCCAAGGACTAGCGGGAGGTACAATGAGCAGTTCTTC. Translation gives CASSPRTSGRYNEQFF.

There are a few counts of this clone. V and J are TRBV6-5 and TRBJ1-2; the match to TRBD1 covers 7 bases. V shed 7 bases and J 5 bases; nucleotides not matched to a gene: 10. This CDR3 region has 14 residues. The germline CDR1 and CDR2 sequences are MNHEY and SVGAGI. The CDR3: CASTKTGDDYGYTF. In nucleotides, the CDR3 is TGTGCCAGCACCAAAACAGGGGATGATTATGGCTACACCTTC.

The sample holds a few counts of this clone. The chain joins TRBV4-3 to TRBJ1-4; TRBD1 might be the D (5 bases). CDR3 length equals 15 residues. V lost 0 bases to trimming and J lost 5 bases, with 10 bases between them. Germline loops: CDR1 LGHNA, CDR2 YSLEER. The CDR3 sequence is CASSQEGGRNEKLFF. CDR3 sequence (DNA): TGCGCCAGCAGCCAAGAGGGGGGTCGAAATGAAAAACTGTTTTTT.

This clone was observed once. The chain has TRBV19 and TRBJ1-2; 8 positions match TRBD1. CDR3 size: 13 residues. Germline assignment: CDR1 LNHDA and CDR2 SQIVND (reference sequence). Trimming cost V 4 bases and J 7 bases; bases outside gene matches: 5. CDR3 DNA: TGTGCCAGTAGTAGCAGGGGGCAGAGTGGCTACACCTTC. Its protein is CASSSRGQSGYTF.

The chain employs TRBV7-2 and TRBJ2-2, with 10 bases matching TRBD2. V gave up 5 bases and J gave up 5 bases; unmatched junction bases: 8. Germline V gene sequence: CDR1 SGHTA, CDR2 FQGNSA. CDR3 length: 16 residues. The DNA of the CDR3 is TGTGCCAGCAGCATGCTAGCGGGAGTAGGGACCGGGGAGCTGTTTTTT. Translation gives CASSMLAGVGTGELFF. Based on the CDR3 plus reference TRBV7-2 and TRBJ2-2, the full variable domain is GAGVSQSPSNKVTEKGKDVELRCDPISGHTALYWYRQSLGQGLEFLIYFQGNSAPDKSGLPSDRFSAERTGGSVSTLTIQRTQQEDSAVYLCASSMLAGVGTGELFFGEGSRLTVL.

This clone was observed a handful of times. V gene TRBV7-2 combines with J gene TRBJ2-7, with a weak D call TRBD2 (5 bases). V was pared by 4 bases and J by 0 bases, with 10 bases between. This CDR3 spans 14 amino acids. In germline, CDR1 is SGHTA, CDR2 FQGNSA. The CDR3 bases are TGTGCCAGCAGCTCGATGCGGGCCTCCTACGAGCAGTACTTC. Amino acid sequence: CASSSMRASYEQYF.

The V and J genes are TRBV18 and TRBJ1-4, with D possibly matching TRBD1 (6 bases). CDR1 and CDR2 (germline): KGHSH, LQKENI. This CDR3 contains 16 residues. The V and J ends lost 4 bases and 0 bases respectively, with 12 bases between them. CDR3 DNA: TGTGCCAGCTCACTCCGACAGGTTTCAACTAATGAAAAACTGTTTTTT. Protein sequence: CASSLRQVSTNEKLFF.

This clone was seen a few times. The chain carries TRBV10-1 and TRBJ1-1, with D uncertain. V was cut by 6 bases and J by 5 bases, with 10 bases left in between. Germline CDR1 is WNHNN and CDR2 is SYGVQD (reference sequence). This CDR3 has 12 residues. The CDR3 sequence: CASRGVGTEAFF. DNA for the CDR3: TGCGCCAGCAGGGGAGTAGGGACTGAAGCTTTCTTT.